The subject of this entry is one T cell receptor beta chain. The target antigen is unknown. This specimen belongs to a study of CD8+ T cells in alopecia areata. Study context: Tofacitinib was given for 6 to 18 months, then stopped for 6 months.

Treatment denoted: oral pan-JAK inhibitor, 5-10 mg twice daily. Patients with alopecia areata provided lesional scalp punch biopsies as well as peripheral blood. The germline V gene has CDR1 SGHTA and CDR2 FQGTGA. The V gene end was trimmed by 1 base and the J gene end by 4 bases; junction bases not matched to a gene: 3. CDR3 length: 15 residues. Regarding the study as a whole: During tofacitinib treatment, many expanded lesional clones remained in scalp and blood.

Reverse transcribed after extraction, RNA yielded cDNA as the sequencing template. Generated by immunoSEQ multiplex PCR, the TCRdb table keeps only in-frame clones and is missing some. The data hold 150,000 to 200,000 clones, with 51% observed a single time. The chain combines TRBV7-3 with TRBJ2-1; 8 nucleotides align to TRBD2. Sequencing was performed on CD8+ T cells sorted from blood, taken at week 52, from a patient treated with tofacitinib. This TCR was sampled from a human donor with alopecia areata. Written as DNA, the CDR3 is TGTGCCAGCAGCTTAAGGCGGGGGGTGTACAATGAGCAGTTCTTC. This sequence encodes CASSLRRGVYNEQFF.